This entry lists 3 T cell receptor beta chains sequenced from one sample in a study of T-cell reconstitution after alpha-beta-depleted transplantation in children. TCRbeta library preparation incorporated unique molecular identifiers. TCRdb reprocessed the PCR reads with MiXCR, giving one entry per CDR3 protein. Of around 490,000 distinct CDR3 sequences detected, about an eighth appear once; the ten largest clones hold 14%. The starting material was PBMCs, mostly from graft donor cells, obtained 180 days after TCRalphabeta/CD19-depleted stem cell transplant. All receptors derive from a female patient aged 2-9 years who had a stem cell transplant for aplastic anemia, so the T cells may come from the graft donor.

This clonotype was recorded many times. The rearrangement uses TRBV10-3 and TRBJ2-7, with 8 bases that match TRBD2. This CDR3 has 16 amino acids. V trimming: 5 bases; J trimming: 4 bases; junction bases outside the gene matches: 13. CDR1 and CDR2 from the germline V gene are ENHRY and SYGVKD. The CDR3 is CAISSSQGTSSYEQYF. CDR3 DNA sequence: TGTGCCATCAGTTCCTCACAAGGGACTAGTTCGTACGAGCAGTACTTC.

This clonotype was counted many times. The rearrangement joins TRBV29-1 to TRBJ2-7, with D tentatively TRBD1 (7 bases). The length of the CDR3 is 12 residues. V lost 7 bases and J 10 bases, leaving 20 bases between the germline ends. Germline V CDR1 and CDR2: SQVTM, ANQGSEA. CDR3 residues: CSAKEGWDSQYF. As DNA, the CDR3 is TGCAGCGCCAAGGAGGGATGGGACAGCCAGTACTTC.

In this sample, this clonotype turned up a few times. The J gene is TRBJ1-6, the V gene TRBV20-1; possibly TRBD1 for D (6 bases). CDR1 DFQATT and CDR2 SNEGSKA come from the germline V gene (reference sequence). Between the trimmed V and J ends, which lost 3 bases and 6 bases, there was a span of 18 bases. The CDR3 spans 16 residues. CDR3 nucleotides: TGCAGTGCTAGGAGAGCGGCCCAGGGGATTAATTCACCCCTCCACTTT. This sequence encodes CSARRAAQGINSPLHF.